The rows below give T cell receptor beta chains drawn from one sample of a study of blood T cell repertoires in COVID-19. Profiled with immunoSEQ multiplex PCR; TCRdb holds only in-frame clones, not every one. The table has about 190,000 clones, 88% seen once. Sequences were obtained from peripheral blood. These receptors all come from a middle-aged man with active or convalescent COVID-19. Each CDR3 is given with its conserved first and last residue. Fields, in order: CDR3 DNA, CDR3 protein, D gene, clone size, J gene, V gene. The D gene is left open where the match is weak. Clone size is given for some rows only: seen once, a few or many times, or a class if the clone is expanded.

DNA: TGTGCCAGCAGTGCCGGAGGGGCCTATGGCTACACCTTC
CDR3: CASSAGGAYGYTF
D: -
size: -
J: TRBJ1-2
V: TRBV6-6

DNA: TGTGCCAGCAGTTTAGGGACACTAAACACTGAAGCTTTCTTT
CDR3: CASSLGTLNTEAFF
D: -
size: -
J: TRBJ1-1
V: TRBV27

DNA: TGTGCCAGCAGCTTAGTCCAGGGCTCTGGAAACACCATATATTTT
CDR3: CASSLVQGSGNTIYF
D: -
size: -
J: TRBJ1-3
V: TRBV11-3

DNA: TGTGCCAGCAGCCAAGGAACAGGGACGCCGAATGAAAAACTGTTTTTT
CDR3: CASSQGTGTPNEKLFF
D: -
size: -
J: TRBJ1-4
V: TRBV14

DNA: TGCGCCAGCATCTTTTTCGGAGGGTTGGGGACTGAAGCTTTCTTT
CDR3: CASIFFGGLGTEAFF
D: -
size: -
J: TRBJ1-1
V: TRBV5-1

DNA: TGTGCCAGCAGCCAAGATGGGAGCGGGACGAAAGAGACCCAGTACTTC
CDR3: CASSQDGSGTKETQYF
D: TRBD2
size: -
J: TRBJ2-5
V: TRBV4-2

DNA: TGTGCCAGCAGCGCCCCGGGGGGGCCTCTTTTCGAGCAGTACTTC
CDR3: CASSAPGGPLFEQYF
D: TRBD2
size: -
J: TRBJ2-7
V: TRBV7-9

DNA: TGTGCCAGCAGCCAACATAGGAGAGCATTTACTCCCGGGGCCAACGTCCTGACTTTC
CDR3: CASSQHRRAFTPGANVLTF
D: -
size: -
J: TRBJ2-6
V: TRBV3-1/TRBV3-2

DNA: TGTGCCAGTAGTCCCGGACTAGCGGGAGTCAATGAGCAGTTCTTC
CDR3: CASSPGLAGVNEQFF
D: TRBD2
size: -
J: TRBJ2-1
V: TRBV19

DNA: TGTGCCAGCAGCCCCCGGGGGGGCCAGGGGGACTATGGCTACACCTTC
CDR3: CASSPRGGQGDYGYTF
D: TRBD1
size: -
J: TRBJ1-2
V: TRBV11-2

DNA: TGTGCCAGCAGGAGTTCATCTCGCGGGGGTTGGCGGGAGACCCAGTACTTC
CDR3: CASRSSSRGGWRETQYF
D: TRBD2
size: once
J: TRBJ2-5
V: TRBV27

DNA: TGTGCCAGTAGCCTTCAGGGATCGGAGACCCAGTACTTC
CDR3: CASSLQGSETQYF
D: -
size: -
J: TRBJ2-5
V: TRBV19

DNA: TGTGCCAGCAGTCTTGACGGGAACTATGGCTACACCTTC
CDR3: CASSLDGNYGYTF
D: -
size: -
J: TRBJ1-2
V: TRBV6-2/TRBV6-3

DNA: TGTGCCAGCAGCTTACGCGGGAGCTGGAGTGGTGAGCAGTTCTTC
CDR3: CASSLRGSWSGEQFF
D: TRBD2
size: -
J: TRBJ2-1
V: TRBV11-1

DNA: TGTGCCAGCAGCCATGCGGGGGGAGATTACAATGAGCAGTTCTTC
CDR3: CASSHAGGDYNEQFF
D: TRBD2
size: -
J: TRBJ2-1
V: TRBV9

DNA: TGTGCCAGCAGCTTTAAAACCGGGACAGGGCTCTACGAGCAGTACTTC
CDR3: CASSFKTGTGLYEQYF
D: TRBD1
size: -
J: TRBJ2-7
V: TRBV11-2

DNA: TGTGCCAGCAGTGACCAAGTCAAGGGGGAGGGGTCGGGTGGCTACACCTTC
CDR3: CASSDQVKGEGSGGYTF
D: -
size: -
J: TRBJ1-2
V: TRBV25-1

DNA: TGTGCCAGCAGCCACGGACTAGCGGGAAACCTGGGGACAGATACGCAGTATTTT
CDR3: CASSHGLAGNLGTDTQYF
D: TRBD2
size: -
J: TRBJ2-3
V: TRBV6-2/TRBV6-3

DNA: TGTGCCAGCAGCTTGCAGGTCACCTACGAGCAGTACTTC
CDR3: CASSLQVTYEQYF
D: -
size: -
J: TRBJ2-7
V: TRBV7-2

DNA: TGTGCCAGCGAAAGAGGAAAGACAGGGCAGATGAACACCGGGGAGCTGTTTTTT
CDR3: CASERGKTGQMNTGELFF
D: TRBD1
size: -
J: TRBJ2-2
V: TRBV2

DNA: TGTGCTAGTGGTTTGGTAACGGCGGACAATGAGCAGTTCTTC
CDR3: CASGLVTADNEQFF
D: -
size: -
J: TRBJ2-1
V: TRBV12-5

DNA: TGTGCCAGCAGCTCTCCGCAGGGGGGAGGCTACACCTTC
CDR3: CASSSPQGGGYTF
D: TRBD1
size: -
J: TRBJ1-2
V: TRBV7-2

DNA: TGTGCCAGCAGTTTTCGCGGGACGGCTATCTATCAGCCCCAGCATTTT
CDR3: CASSFRGTAIYQPQHF
D: -
size: -
J: TRBJ1-5
V: TRBV28

DNA: TGCAGCGTCGCAGCCAGACTAGCAGTATACAATGAGCAGTTCTTC
CDR3: CSVAARLAVYNEQFF
D: TRBD2
size: -
J: TRBJ2-1
V: TRBV29-1

DNA: TGTGCCAGCAGTTCCTCGGGACTAGCGGGGGAGACCCAGTACTTC
CDR3: CASSSSGLAGETQYF
D: TRBD2
size: -
J: TRBJ2-5
V: TRBV28

DNA: TGCAGCGTTGAGTGGACTAGCGGGAGCTACAATGAGCAGTTCTTC
CDR3: CSVEWTSGSYNEQFF
D: TRBD2
size: -
J: TRBJ2-1
V: TRBV29-1

DNA: TGTGCCAGCAGCTTAGCGGGGGCAAGAAACACCGGGGAGCTGTTTTTT
CDR3: CASSLAGARNTGELFF
D: -
size: -
J: TRBJ2-2
V: TRBV7-2

DNA: TGTGCCAGCAGCTTAGTTGCAGGGTCGAACATTCAGTACTTC
CDR3: CASSLVAGSNIQYF
D: -
size: -
J: TRBJ2-4
V: TRBV11-2

DNA: TGTGCCAGCAGCCAACTCTCGAGGGAGGGAGAGACCCAGTACTTC
CDR3: CASSQLSREGETQYF
D: TRBD2
size: once
J: TRBJ2-5
V: TRBV4-2

DNA: TGTGCCAGCAGCCCCAGACAGTCCTACAATGAGCAGTTCTTC
CDR3: CASSPRQSYNEQFF
D: -
size: -
J: TRBJ2-1
V: TRBV7-2

DNA: TGTGCCAGCAGCCAAACCACTAGGACCGGGGAGCTGTTTTTT
CDR3: CASSQTTRTGELFF
D: -
size: -
J: TRBJ2-2
V: TRBV3-1/TRBV3-2

DNA: TGCAGCGTTGGATCTCGGGGGGGCGAAGGTTTCTTT
CDR3: CSVGSRGGEGFF
D: -
size: -
J: TRBJ1-1
V: TRBV29-1

DNA: TGTGCCAGCAAGGGGGCCCCTGGGGCCAACGTCCTGACTTTC
CDR3: CASKGAPGANVLTF
D: TRBD1
size: -
J: TRBJ2-6
V: TRBV6-5

DNA: TGTGCCAGCAGCCACGTCGGGGTACTAGCATCCTCCTACGAGCAGTACTTC
CDR3: CASSHVGVLASSYEQYF
D: -
size: -
J: TRBJ2-7
V: TRBV3-1/TRBV3-2

DNA: TGTGCCAGCAGCTTAGGATCACAGGGCACAGATACGCAGTATTTT
CDR3: CASSLGSQGTDTQYF
D: -
size: -
J: TRBJ2-3
V: TRBV13